These 30 T cell receptor beta chains share one sample of origin, sequenced in a study of graft-versus-host responses after intestinal transplantation. Graft tissue was processed to release intraepithelial and lamina propria lymphocytes. Produced via immunoSEQ multiplex PCR; TCRdb's table is partial and in-frame only. The sample has roughly 4,400 clones; around 80% are singletons. The sample was ileum tissue, taken 120 to 130 days after intestinal transplantation. These receptors were taken from a human patient who received an intestinal transplant, so some T cells may come from the graft donor.

The CDR3 region has the DNA TGTGCCATCAGTTCTCAGGATTTTTCTGGAAACACCATATATTTT. Its translation is CAISSQDFSGNTIYF. The J gene is TRBJ1-3, the V gene TRBV10-3; D is uncertain. V lost 5 bases to trimming and J lost 1 base, with 12 bases between them. Per germline, CDR1 ENHRY and CDR2 SYGVKD. The CDR3 extends over 15 amino acids.

The chain combines TRBV23-1 with TRBJ2-1; 11 nucleotides agree with TRBD2. TRBV23-1 belongs to the ORF category, with a function that is uncertain. The ends lost 4 bases at V and 10 bases at J; junction bases unmatched: 12. The CDR3 consists of 16 residues. CDR3 residues: CASSRIIAGGQREQFF. The CDR3 bases are TGCGCCAGCAGTCGCATTATAGCGGGGGGGCAGAGGGAGCAGTTCTTC.

The CDR3 DNA sequence: TGCGCCAGCAGCCAAGCATACGGGCCGGACATTCAGTACTTC. Residues: CASSQAYGPDIQYF. J is TRBJ2-4 and V is TRBV4-1; unclear D gene. The CDR3 totals 14 residues. Per germline, CDR1 MGHRA and CDR2 YSYEKL. V was clipped by 1 base and J by 8 bases, with 12 bases between them.

The chain carries TRBV15 and TRBJ2-2; D uncertain. Germline CDR1 and CDR2: LNHNV and YYDKDF (reference sequence). Trimming cost V 8 bases and J 1 base, with 8 bases left between them. The CDR3 covers 13 residues. The chain's CDR3 is CATSKGNTGELFF. The CDR3 DNA sequence: TGTGCCACCTCCAAAGGGAACACCGGGGAGCTGTTTTTT.

The rearrangement joins TRBV2 to TRBJ1-1; D unclear. This CDR3 region has 14 residues. Germline-derived CDR1 and CDR2 are SNHLY and FYNNEI. Deletions cut 3 bases from V and 0 bases from J, with 8 bases between. This CDR3 reads CASSDENLNTEAFF. DNA for the CDR3: TGTGCCAGCAGTGACGAAAATTTGAACACTGAAGCTTTCTTT.

V gene TRBV19 combines with J gene TRBJ1-5; D is unresolved. CDR1 and CDR2 (germline): LNHDA, SQIVND (reference sequence). The CDR3 is 15 residues long. V dropped 4 bases and J dropped 0 bases, with 10 bases sitting between them. CDR3: CASSTSLYSNQPQHF. In DNA, the CDR3 is TGTGCCAGTAGTACGAGCCTATATAGCAATCAGCCCCAGCATTTT.

This chain joins TRBV19 and TRBJ2-3; the D is unclear. This CDR3 has 14 amino acids. Germline values: CDR1 LNHDA, CDR2 SQIVND (reference sequence). The germline V and J ends were trimmed by 6 bases and 2 bases, with 12 bases remaining between them. CDR3 in DNA: TGTGCCAGTAGCGTAACAGTCGACACAGATACGCAGTATTTT. Translating it yields CASSVTVDTDTQYF.

The chain joins TRBV2 to TRBJ2-7, with D unresolved. CDR1 and CDR2 (germline): SNHLY, FYNNEI. This CDR3 comprises 14 residues. The V end was cut by 7 bases, the J end by 4 bases, with 17 bases between. Here the CDR3 reads CASIRQIGPYEQYF. The CDR3, as DNA: TGTGCCAGCATAAGACAAATCGGACCTTACGAGCAGTACTTC.

The chain couples TRBV19 to TRBJ2-1; no firm D call. Germline values: CDR1 LNHDA, CDR2 SQIVND (reference sequence). Trimming removed 1 base from V and 5 bases from J, with 9 bases in between. The CDR3 extends over 14 amino acids. The CDR3 bases are TGTGCCAGTAGTATAGGCTCGGGTCACAATGAGCAGTTCTTC. Translated: CASSIGSGHNEQFF.

This clone was detected only a few times. The CDR3 here is CASSDTSGAHYEQFF. The CDR3 DNA follows: TGCGCCAGCAGCGACACTAGTGGGGCTCACTATGAGCAGTTCTTC. V is TRBV5-1 and J is TRBJ2-1, with D tentatively TRBD1 or TRBD2 (5 bases each). The CDR3 covers 15 residues. The V gene's germline CDR1 is SGHRS and CDR2 YFSETQ. V lost 4 bases, J lost 8 bases, and 19 bases lay in between.

This clone was counted once. The rearrangement uses TRBV4-3 and TRBJ1-2; D is perhaps TRBD1 (5 bases). Trimming shortened V by 3 bases and J by 2 bases, and 16 bases separated the two germline ends. The CDR3 spans 16 residues. The germline gives CDR1 LGHNA, CDR2 YSLEER. CDR3 region: CASSQVKGTPNYGYTF. CDR3 nucleotide sequence: TGCGCCAGCAGCCAGGTTAAAGGGACGCCGAACTATGGCTACACCTTC.

The V gene is TRBV6-6, the J gene TRBJ1-6, with TRBD1 identical over 7 bases. V shed 5 bases and J 9 bases; nucleotides not matched to a gene: 10. The CDR3 extends over 15 amino acids. Looked up from germline, CDR1 is MNHNY and CDR2 is SVGAGI (reference sequence). CDR3 loop: CASSEATGLRSPLHF. DNA of the CDR3: TGTGCCAGCAGTGAGGCGACAGGGCTCCGTTCACCCCTCCACTTT.

The chain links TRBV11-2 to TRBJ1-1; D uncertain. This CDR3 comprises 14 residues. In germline, CDR1 is SGHAT, CDR2 FQNNGV. The germline V and J ends were trimmed by 5 bases and 4 bases, with 14 bases remaining between them. CDR3 nucleotide sequence: TGTGCCAGCAGCGTACACTACGAAAGCACTGAAGCTTTCTTT. Protein product: CASSVHYESTEAFF.

V usage is TRBV7-2 and J usage is TRBJ2-5, with 13 bases matching TRBD2. The J call may be incorrect, as the DNA end agrees better with TRBJ2-7. This CDR3 spans 16 amino acids. The germline CDR1 and CDR2 sequences are SGHTA and FQGNSA. The CDR3 region has the DNA TGTGCCAGCAGCTTAGAAGGGACTAGCGGGATCTACGAGCAGTACTTC. This translates into CASSLEGTSGIYEQYF.

The chain carries TRBV2 and TRBJ2-5, with 8 bases fitting TRBD1. The end of the DNA aligns better with TRBJ2-7, so the J call may be wrong. This CDR3 region has 13 residues. CDR1 SNHLY and CDR2 FYNNEI come from the germline V gene. The CDR3 DNA reads as TGTGCCAGCAGGGACCGGGACAGGAGCGAGCAGTACTTC. This gives the protein CASRDRDRSEQYF.

The rearrangement joins TRBV9 to TRBJ2-3; 11 bases are shared with TRBD2. Looked up from germline, CDR1 is SGDLS and CDR2 is YYNGEE. V shed 3 bases, J shed 2 bases, and the junction held 5 bases outside the gene matches. The CDR3 has 16 amino acids. Here the CDR3 reads CASSDGTSGSTDTQYF. The CDR3 DNA reads as TGTGCCAGCAGCGATGGGACTAGCGGATCCACAGATACGCAGTATTTT.

The CDR3 nucleotides are TGTGCCATCACACGGACCGTTAGCTCTGGGGCCAACGTCCTGACTTTC. Residues: CAITRTVSSGANVLTF. This chain joins TRBV10-3 and TRBJ2-6, with D uncertain. V lost 7 bases to trimming and J lost 0 bases, with 13 bases between them. The CDR3 runs 16 residues. Germline values: CDR1 ENHRY, CDR2 SYGVKD.

V usage is TRBV23-1 and J usage is TRBJ2-7; D ambiguous. TRBV23-1 is marked as an open reading frame, function uncertain. The CDR3 extends over 15 amino acids. The V and J ends lost 2 bases and 2 bases respectively, with 13 bases between them. This CDR3 reads CASSQPTEKTYEQYF. CDR3 nucleotides: TGCGCCAGCAGTCAACCTACTGAAAAAACCTACGAGCAGTACTTC.

J is TRBJ1-2 and V is TRBV18; the D is unclear. The V and J ends lost 3 bases and 9 bases respectively, with 17 bases between them. Germline CDR1 is KGHSH and CDR2 is LQKENI. This CDR3 contains 14 residues. For the CDR3, the DNA is TGTGCCAGCTCACCCCTCTTGGATACGTCGCGCTACACCTTC. Translation gives CASSPLLDTSRYTF.

This sequence joins TRBV2 and TRBJ2-3, with TRBD2 matching over 9 bases. There are 19 residues in the CDR3. Trimming took 3 bases from V and 4 from J; bases not matched to a gene: 17. Germline V gives CDR1 SNHLY, CDR2 FYNNEI. Written as DNA, the CDR3 is TGTGCCAGCAGTGATGACCGAACTGCAGGGACTAGCATTCCAGATACGCAGTATTTT. It specifies CASSDDRTAGTSIPDTQYF. The variable domain in full, with the rest retrieved from reference TRBV2 and TRBJ2-3, is EPEVTQTPSHQVTQMGQEVILRCVPISNHLYFYWYRQILGQKVEFLVSFYNNEISEKSEIFDDQFSVERPDGSNFTLKIRSTKLEDSAMYFCASSDDRTAGTSIPDTQYFGPGTRLTVL.

V is TRBV27 and J is TRBJ2-7; 7 nucleotides agree with TRBD1. The V gene end was trimmed by 4 bases and the J gene end by 2 bases; junction bases not matched to a gene: 8. CDR1 and CDR2 from the germline V gene are MNHEY and SMNVEV (reference sequence). The CDR3 covers 15 residues. In DNA form, the CDR3 reads TGTGCCAGCAGTTACACCGGGACAGCGACCTACGAGCAGTACTTC. The encoded protein is CASSYTGTATYEQYF.

The chain carries TRBV5-4 and TRBJ2-1; tentative D call: TRBD1 (6 bases). The CDR3 consists of 13 residues. The V and J ends lost 5 bases and 0 bases respectively, with 6 bases between them. Germline CDR1 SGHNT, CDR2 YYREEE (reference sequence). CDR3 residues: CASRDSSYNEQFF. The CDR3 DNA reads TGTGCCAGCAGGGACAGCTCCTACAATGAGCAGTTCTTC.

The rearrangement uses TRBV7-5 and TRBJ1-5. TRBV7-5 is designated a pseudogene. The length of the CDR3 is 13 residues. The CDR3: CVRSLRGNQPQHF. The CDR3, as DNA: TGTGTCAGAAGCTTAAGGGGCAATCAGCCCCAGCATTTT.

The chain is built from TRBV15 and TRBJ1-5, with 9 bases identical to TRBD1. With V trimmed by 2 bases and J by 5 bases, 7 bases remained unmatched. Germline assignment: CDR1 LNHNV and CDR2 YYDKDF (reference sequence). The CDR3 has 16 amino acids. CDR3 coding DNA: TGTGCCACCAGCAGATCCGGCAACAGGGGGCATCAGCCCCAGCATTTT. Translation gives CATSRSGNRGHQPQHF. The full variable domain, completed using reference TRBV15 and TRBJ1-5, is DAMVIQNPRYQVTQFGKPVTLSCSQTLNHNVMYWYQQKSSQAPKLLFHYYDKDFNNEADTPDNFQSRRPNTSFCFLDIRSPGLGDTAMYLCATSRSGNRGHQPQHFGDGTRLSIL.

This clone appeared once. The gene calls are TRBV2 and TRBJ2-7; 9 bases match TRBD2. Germline lookup yields CDR1 SNHLY and CDR2 FYNNEI. CDR3 size: 14 residues. With V trimmed by 4 bases and J by 2 bases, 3 bases remained unmatched. CDR3: CASSGREGPYEQYF. CDR3 nucleotides: TGTGCCAGCAGTGGGCGGGAGGGCCCCTACGAGCAGTACTTC.

The genes are TRBV6-1 and TRBJ2-5, with 9 bases fitting TRBD1. Gene TRBJ2-7 matches the end of the DNA better, so the J call may be wrong. Germline CDR1 reads MNHNS; CDR2 reads SASEGT. This CDR3 contains 14 residues. The CDR3 sequence is CASRAGTGTYEQYF. CDR3 in DNA: TGTGCCAGCAGGGCCGGGACAGGGACCTACGAGCAGTACTTC.

The chain uses TRBV4-1 and TRBJ2-7, with D hard to call. CDR1 and CDR2 from the germline V gene are MGHRA and YSYEKL. The ends were cut back, 0 bases at V and 4 bases at J, with 7 bases in the middle. The CDR3 is 13 residues long. CDR3 protein: CASSQDLGYEQYF. The CDR3 coding sequence is TGCGCCAGCAGCCAAGATCTTGGATACGAGCAGTACTTC.

V is TRBV4-1 and J is TRBJ2-3; D might be TRBD1 (6 bases). Trimming took 0 bases from V and 1 from J, leaving 11 bases between them. The CDR3 loop spans 16 amino acids. Germline CDR1 and CDR2: MGHRA and YSYEKL. DNA for the CDR3: TGCGCCAGCAGCCAAGATGCGGCAGGGGGCACAGATACGCAGTATTTT. Protein product: CASSQDAAGGTDTQYF.

The J gene is TRBJ2-3, the V gene TRBV25-1, with D uncertain. V was shortened by 2 bases and J by 7 bases, with 19 bases between the two germline ends. CDR1 and CDR2 (germline): MGHDK, SYGVNS. The CDR3 is 16 residues long. The CDR3 DNA follows: TGTGCCAGCAGTGAAATTCGGGCAGGAACTGTATATACGCAGTATTTT. It encodes CASSEIRAGTVYTQYF.

The chain is built from TRBV5-6 and TRBJ1-1; possible D gene TRBD1, 6 bases. Looked up from germline, CDR1 is SGHDT and CDR2 is YYEEEE. With 0 bases removed from V and 3 bases from J, the gap between germline ends came to 18 bases. The CDR3 totals 17 residues. The CDR3 bases are TGTGCCAGCAGCTTGGTGGGGGGCAGGAGTTTGGACACTGAAGCTTTCTTT. Residues: CASSLVGGRSLDTEAFF.